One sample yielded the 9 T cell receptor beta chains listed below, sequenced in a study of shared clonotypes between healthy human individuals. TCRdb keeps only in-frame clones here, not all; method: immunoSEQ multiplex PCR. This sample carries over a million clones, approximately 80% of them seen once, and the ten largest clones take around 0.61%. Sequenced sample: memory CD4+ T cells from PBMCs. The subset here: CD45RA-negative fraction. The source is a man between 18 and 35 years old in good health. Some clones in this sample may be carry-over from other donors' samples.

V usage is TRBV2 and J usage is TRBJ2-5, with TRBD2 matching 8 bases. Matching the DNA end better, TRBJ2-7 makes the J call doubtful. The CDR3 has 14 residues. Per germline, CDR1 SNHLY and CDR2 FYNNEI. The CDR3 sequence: CASRRDGGAYEQYF. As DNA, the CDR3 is TGTGCCAGCAGGCGGGACGGGGGGGCCTACGAGCAGTACTTC.

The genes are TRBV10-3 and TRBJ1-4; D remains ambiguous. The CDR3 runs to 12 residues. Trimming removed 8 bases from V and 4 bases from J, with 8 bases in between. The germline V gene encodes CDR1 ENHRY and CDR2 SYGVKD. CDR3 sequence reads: CAISWRNEKLFF. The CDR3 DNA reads TGTGCCATCTCATGGCGTAATGAAAAACTGTTTTTT.

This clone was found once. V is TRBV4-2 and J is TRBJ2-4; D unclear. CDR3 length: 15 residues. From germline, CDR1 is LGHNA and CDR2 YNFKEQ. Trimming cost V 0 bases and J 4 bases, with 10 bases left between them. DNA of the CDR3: TGTGCCAGCAGCCAAGAGTTTACCTATAAAAACATTCAGTACTTC. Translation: CASSQEFTYKNIQYF.

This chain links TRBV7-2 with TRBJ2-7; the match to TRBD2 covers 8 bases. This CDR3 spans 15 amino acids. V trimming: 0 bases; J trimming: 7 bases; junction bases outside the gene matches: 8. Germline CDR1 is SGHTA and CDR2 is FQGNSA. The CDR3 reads CASSLAVGRALEQYF. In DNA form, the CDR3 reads TGTGCCAGCAGCTTAGCGGTCGGGAGGGCACTTGAGCAGTACTTC.

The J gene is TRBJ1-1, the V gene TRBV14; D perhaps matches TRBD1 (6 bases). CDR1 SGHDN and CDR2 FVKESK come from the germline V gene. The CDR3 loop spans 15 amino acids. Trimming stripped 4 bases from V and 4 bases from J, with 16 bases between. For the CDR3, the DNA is TGTGCCAGCAGCCCGAATCCAGGGGCGCCCACTGAAGCTTTCTTT. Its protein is CASSPNPGAPTEAFF.

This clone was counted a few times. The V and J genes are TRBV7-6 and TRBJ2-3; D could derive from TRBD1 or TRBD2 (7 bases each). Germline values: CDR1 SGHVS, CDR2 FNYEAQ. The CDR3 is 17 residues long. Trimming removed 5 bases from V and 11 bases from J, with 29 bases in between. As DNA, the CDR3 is TGTGCCAGCAGCCCGCTGAGCGGGACAGACCCAGCAGGGGTGCAGTATTTT. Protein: CASSPLSGTDPAGVQYF.

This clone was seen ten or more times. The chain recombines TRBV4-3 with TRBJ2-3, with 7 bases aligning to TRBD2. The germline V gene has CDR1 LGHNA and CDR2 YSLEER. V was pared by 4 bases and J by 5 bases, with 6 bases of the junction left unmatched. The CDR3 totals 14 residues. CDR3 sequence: CASSRGGSRDTQYF. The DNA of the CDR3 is TGCGCCAGCAGCCGCGGCGGGAGTCGAGATACGCAGTATTTT.

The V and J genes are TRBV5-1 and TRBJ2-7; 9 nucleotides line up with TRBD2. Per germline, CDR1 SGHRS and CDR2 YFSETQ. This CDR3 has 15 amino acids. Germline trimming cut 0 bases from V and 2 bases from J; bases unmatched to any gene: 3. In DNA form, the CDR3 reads TGCGCCAGCAGCTTGGTGCTAGCGGGGCCCTACGAGCAGTACTTC. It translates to CASSLVLAGPYEQYF.

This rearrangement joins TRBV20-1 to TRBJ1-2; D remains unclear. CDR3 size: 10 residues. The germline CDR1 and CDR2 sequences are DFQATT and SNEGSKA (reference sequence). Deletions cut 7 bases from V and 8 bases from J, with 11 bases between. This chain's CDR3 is CSVQIRGYTF. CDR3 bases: TGCAGTGTTCAAATCAGGGGCTACACCTTC.